This T cell receptor (beta chain) was identified in a study of blood T cell repertoires in COVID-19 (dated by TCRdb to 2019 to 2021). About the study as a whole: The collaborator samples originated in the United States, Italy and Spain and spanned the acute and convalescent phases of COVID-19. Deeply sampled blood TCRbeta repertoires from subjects exposed to, actively infected with, or recovered from COVID-19 were included in the dataset. Samples were obtained from the ongoing ImmuneRACE study (first 160 participants) and from over 1,000 subjects provided by 6 global collaborators. The sample metadata nearly always contained a de-identified subject ID, COVID-19 status, age in years and sex. Where available, HLA class I and class II types were taken from metadata supplied by the sample provider and were not determined by assay-based typing. The repertoires were released in a freely available public database meant as a resource for research on the immune response to SARS-CoV-2. The prospective study material was composed of cDNA or gDNA derived from T cells, B-cell-depleted T cells, or PBMCs. Overall study outcomes, separate from this receptor: Clinical and demographic metadata were provided uncurated, with the amount varying by source and participant.

Concerning this clone itself: No antigen is known for it. No base quality information exists; no much larger clone differs at one position.

Collaborating institutions collected whole blood in K2EDTA tubes following their own protocols. For TCRbeta analysis, collaborator samples were shipped as frozen whole blood, as isolated PBMCs, or as DNA extracted from either sample type. TCRbeta CDR3 regions were amplified from genomic DNA by means of the immunoSEQ Assay, a bias-controlled multiplex PCR. In the original analysis: The number of nucleated cells in each sample was estimated by amplification of reference gene primers within the assay. To quantify the absolute abundance of each unique TCRbeta CDR3 rearrangement, sequence reads were collapsed and filtered. For each sample, productive Simpson clonality was calculated as the square root of Simpson's diversity index across productive rearrangements. TCRdb obtained this table from immuneACCESS and retained in-frame rearrangements with V and J assigned. These tables miss some clones; where compared with another copy, unresolved V genes account for less than half of the shortfall, and the remainder is unexplained. The V and J calls and the clone size are those of that table, but D and trimming were determined from the DNA. Present in this sample are about 120,000 clones, 60% to 85% of which were seen just once. The top ten hold approximately 2.4% of the sample.

Sequencing was done on a sample of peripheral blood. This receptor was obtained from a man aged 70-80 years with acute or convalescent COVID-19.

The CDR3 in this case is CASSPTGGPGNTIYF. In nucleotide form, the sequence is TGTGCCAGCTCACCTACAGGGGGCCCTGGAAACACCATATATTTT. This chain joins TRBV18 to TRBJ1-3, and 9 junctional nucleotides match TRBD1. Germline trimming: 3 bases from V, 2 bases from J; junction bases outside gene matches: 2. The germline V gene provides CDR1 KGHSH and CDR2 LQKENI. Its CDR3 holds 15 amino acids, cysteine through phenylalanine. Only the CDR3 part of the read is kept: 45 bases, read in frame from the first base.